Sequencing of this TCR beta chain was carried out in a study of cytomegalovirus exposure and HLA in healthy donors. 60 Vbeta and 13 Jbeta primers were used in PCR. Measured with immunoSEQ multiplex PCR; TCRdb has only the in-frame clones, and not every one. The table has under 150,000 clones, 75% to 80% seen once. Overall study findings and caveats: As a later analysis showed, a missense DCLRE1C variant was linked to trimming of TCR beta V- and J-genes.

Points on this clone: Its antigen is unidentified.

In germline, CDR1 is SQVTM, CDR2 ANQGSEA. The CDR3 runs to 12 residues. Trimming took off 4 bases at V and 1 base at J, with 5 bases between the two ends. Sequencing was done on a sample of PBMCs. The source of this sequence is a man younger than 30 in good health and CMV-seronegative. The chain carries TRBV29-1 and TRBJ2-4; D not resolved. The CDR3 sequence: CSVGSAKNIQYF. Written as DNA, the CDR3 is TGCAGCGTTGGGAGCGCCAAAAACATTCAGTACTTC. The entire variable domain, with the rest obtained from reference TRBV29-1 and TRBJ2-4, is as follows: SAVISQKPSRDICQRGTSLTIQCQVDSQVTMMFWYRQQPGQSLTLIATANQGSEATYESGFVIDKFPISRPNLTFSTLTVSNMSPEDSSIYLCSVGSAKNIQYFGAGTRLSVL.